This T cell receptor (beta chain) is drawn from a study of blood T cell repertoires in COVID-19. Background on the study: The United States, Italy and Spain supplied acute and convalescent COVID-19 samples.

This CDR3 spans 15 amino acids. V gave up 2 bases and J gave up 4 bases; unmatched junction bases: 7. Per germline, CDR1 SGHTA and CDR2 FQGNSA. Under the authors' procedure: Quantification of nucleated cells was approximated via reference gene primer amplification. The data were produced by immunoSEQ multiplex PCR, yet TCRdb's version contains in-frame clones alone and is incomplete. That table gives V, J and clone size, and the DNA gave D and trimming. The repertoire includes 200,000 or so clones, about 88% of them detected once, and less than 2% sits in the top ten. Material: peripheral blood. The TCR originated in a man aged 70-80 years with acute or convalescent COVID-19. The rearrangement uses TRBV7-2 and TRBJ1-2; 7 positions match TRBD1. The CDR3 DNA follows: TGTGCCAGCAGCTTATACGGGACAGCCGGCTATGGCTACACCTTC. Translated: CASSLYGTAGYGYTF.